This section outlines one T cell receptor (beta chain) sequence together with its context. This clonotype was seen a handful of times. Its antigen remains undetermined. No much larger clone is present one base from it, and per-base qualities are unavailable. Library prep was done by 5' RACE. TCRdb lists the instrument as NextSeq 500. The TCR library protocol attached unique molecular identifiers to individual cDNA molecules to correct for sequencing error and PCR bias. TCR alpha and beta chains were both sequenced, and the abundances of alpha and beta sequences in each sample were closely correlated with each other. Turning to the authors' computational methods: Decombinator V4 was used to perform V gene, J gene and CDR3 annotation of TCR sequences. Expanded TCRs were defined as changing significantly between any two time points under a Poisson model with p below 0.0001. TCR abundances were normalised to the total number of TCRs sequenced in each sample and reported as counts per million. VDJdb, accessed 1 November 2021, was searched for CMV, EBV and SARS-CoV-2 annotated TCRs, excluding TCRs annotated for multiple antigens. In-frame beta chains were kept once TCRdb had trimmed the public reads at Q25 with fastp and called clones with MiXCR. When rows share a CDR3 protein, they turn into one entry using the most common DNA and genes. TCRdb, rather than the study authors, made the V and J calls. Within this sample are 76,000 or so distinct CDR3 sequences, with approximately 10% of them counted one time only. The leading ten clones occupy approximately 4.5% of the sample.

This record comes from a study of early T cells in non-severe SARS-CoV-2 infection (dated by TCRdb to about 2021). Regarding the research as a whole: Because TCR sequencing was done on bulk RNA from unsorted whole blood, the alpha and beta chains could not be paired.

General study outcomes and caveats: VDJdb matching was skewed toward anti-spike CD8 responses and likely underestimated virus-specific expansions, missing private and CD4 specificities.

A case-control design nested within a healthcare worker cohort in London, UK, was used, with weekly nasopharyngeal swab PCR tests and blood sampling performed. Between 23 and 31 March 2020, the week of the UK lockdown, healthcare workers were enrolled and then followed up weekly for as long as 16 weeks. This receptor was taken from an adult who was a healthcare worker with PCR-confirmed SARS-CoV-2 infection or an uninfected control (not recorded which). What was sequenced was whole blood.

The DNA sequence is TGTGCCAGCAGTTATGGGCCGGGCACCGGGGAGCTGTTTTTT. Its translation is CASSYGPGTGELFF. The chain uses TRBV6-6 and TRBJ2-2; the D gene cannot be named for sure. As encoded in the germline V gene (reference sequence), CDR1 is MNHNY while CDR2 is SVGAGI. The CDR3 sequence holds 14 residues, the cysteine and phenylalanine included. CDR3 DNA only is kept here, 42 bases in frame from base 1. The trim is 3 bases for V and 4 bases for J, with a gap of 9 bases between the germline ends.